This passage covers 32 T cell receptor beta chains from one sample sequenced in a study of T cell repertoires in cytomegalovirus infection. Using its own MiXCR run on the reads, TCRdb lists one record per CDR3 protein. Of under 800,000 distinct CDR3 sequences in the sample, around 24% were seen once. The specimen sequenced was CD8+ T cells from PBMCs. These receptors were collected from a human donor in good health (CMV status not recorded). Some clones in this sample may be carry-over from other donors' samples.

In this sample, this clonotype turned up a few times. CDR3 region: CASSSQGQGLMNTEAFF. CDR3 bases: TGTGCCAGCAGCTCCCAGGGACAGGGTCTGATGAACACTGAAGCTTTCTTT. This chain uses TRBV7-9 with TRBJ1-1; TRBD1 aligns across 9 bases. The germline V gene has CDR1 SEHNR and CDR2 FQNEAQ (reference sequence). The CDR3 spans 17 residues. V was clipped by 4 bases and J by 0 bases; unmatched bases: 9.

There are many counts of this clonotype. The V call is TRBV7-9, the J call TRBJ2-1, with D unresolved. Trimming stripped 11 bases from V and 6 bases from J, with 11 bases between. Germline values: CDR1 SEHNR, CDR2 FQNEAQ (reference sequence). This CDR3 region has 11 residues. CDR3 amino acids: CAVRAGNEQFF. CDR3 in DNA: TGTGCCGTCCGGGCCGGCAATGAGCAGTTCTTC.

The chain links TRBV10-2 to TRBJ2-3, with 7 positions matching TRBD2. CDR1 and CDR2 (germline): WSHSY, SAAADI. This CDR3 is 13 amino acids long. The ends lost 7 bases at V and 5 bases at J; junction bases unmatched: 6. The CDR3 DNA reads as TGCGCCAGCATGGGAGGGCTCCGAGATACGCAGTATTTT. Translated: CASMGGLRDTQYF.

This sequence joins TRBV6-2 or TRBV6-3 and TRBJ2-4; D gene unclear. Germline V gives CDR1 MNHEY, CDR2 SVGEGT. The length of the CDR3 is 14 residues. The V end was cut by 2 bases, the J end by 0 bases, with 5 bases between. CDR3 DNA: TGTGCCAGCAGTTACAACTTAGCCAAAAACATTCAGTACTTC. Translated: CASSYNLAKNIQYF.

The chain couples TRBV19 to TRBJ2-3; a weak D match, TRBD1 (6 bases). Germline V lookup: CDR1 LNHDA, CDR2 SQIVND (reference sequence). The CDR3 consists of 12 residues. V lost 6 bases to trimming and J lost 9 bases, with 13 bases between them. The CDR3 region is CASSRDTETQYF. The DNA of the CDR3 is TGTGCCAGTAGCCGGGACACTGAGACGCAGTATTTT. The full variable domain, its missing parts supplied by reference TRBV19 and TRBJ2-3, is DGGITQSPKYLFRKEGQNVTLSCEQNLNHDAMYWYRQDPGQGLRLIYYSQIVNDFQKGDIAEGYSVSREKKESFPLTVTSAQKNPTAFYLCASSRDTETQYFGPGTRLTVL.

This clonotype was found a few times. The chain is built from TRBV15 and TRBJ1-1, with D hard to call. Germline assignment: CDR1 LNHNV and CDR2 YYDKDF (reference sequence). Trimming shortened V by 3 bases and J by 2 bases, and 13 bases separated the two germline ends. The CDR3 length is 15 residues. CDR3 loop: CATSRAVGLNTEAFF. The CDR3 bases are TGTGCCACCAGCAGGGCCGTGGGTCTTAACACTGAAGCTTTCTTT.

At least ten counts were recorded for this clonotype. This chain uses TRBV7-2 with TRBJ2-1; no clear D gene. V lost 1 base and J 10 bases, leaving 11 bases between the germline ends. Germline CDR1 is SGHTA and CDR2 is FQGNSA. The CDR3 runs 13 residues. CDR3 DNA: TGTGCCAGCAGCTTAGTAGGCTTCCGGGAGCAGTTCTTC. Its translation is CASSLVGFREQFF. The whole variable domain, remainder taken from reference TRBV7-2 and TRBJ2-1, is GAGVSQSPSNKVTEKGKDVELRCDPISGHTALYWYRQSLGQGLEFLIYFQGNSAPDKSGLPSDRFSAERTGGSVSTLTIQRTQQEDSAVYLCASSLVGFREQFFGPGTRLTVL.

The chain has TRBV20-1 and TRBJ2-5; tentative D call: TRBD1 (5 bases). The CDR3 has 14 residues. Between the trimmed V and J ends, which lost 0 bases and 4 bases, there was a span of 12 bases. Germline CDR1 is DFQATT and CDR2 is SNEGSKA (reference sequence). This CDR3 is CSARDGRVAETQYF. For the CDR3, the DNA is TGCAGTGCTAGAGACGGCAGGGTGGCAGAGACCCAGTACTTC.

This rearrangement joins TRBV28 to TRBJ2-7; TRBD1 matches 8 bases. This CDR3 region has 14 residues. From germline, CDR1 is MDHEN and CDR2 SYDVKM. V shed 5 bases, J shed 7 bases, and the junction held 10 bases outside the gene matches. CDR3 DNA: TGTGCCAGCAGTCCAGGGACAGGCGCGGATGAGCAGTACGTC. Amino acids: CASSPGTGADEQYV.

This clonotype came up many times. The chain uses TRBV4-1 and TRBJ2-3, with 8 bases matching TRBD1. V lost 4 bases and J lost 6; bases outside the gene matches: 9. The CDR3 is 15 amino acids. The germline V gene encodes CDR1 MGHRA and CDR2 YSYEKL. In DNA, the CDR3 is TGCGCCAGCAGCCCGCCGGGAACAGGGGGTGATACGCAGTATTTT. Translating gives CASSPPGTGGDTQYF.

The rearrangement links TRBV11-1 to TRBJ2-1; TRBD2 might be the D (5 bases). The CDR3 runs to 16 residues. V lost 1 base, J lost 0 bases, and 10 bases lay in between. Germline V gene data show CDR1 as SGHAT and CDR2 as FQDESV (reference sequence). The CDR3, as DNA: TGTGCCAGCAGCTTAGGAAGCGGCCCCTCCTACAATGAGCAGTTCTTC. Protein sequence: CASSLGSGPSYNEQFF.

The chain carries TRBV29-1 and TRBJ1-3; TRBD1 agrees at 7 bases. J gave up 1 base and V 5 bases, and 11 bases lay outside the gene matches. Per germline, CDR1 SQVTM and CDR2 ANQGSEA. The CDR3 consists of 16 residues. CDR3 residues: CSVMGFSGGSGNTIYF. The CDR3 region has the DNA TGCAGCGTTATGGGCTTCTCAGGGGGATCTGGAAACACCATATATTTT. Using reference TRBV29-1 and TRBJ1-3 for the parts outside the CDR3, the full variable domain is SAVISQKPSRDICQRGTSLTIQCQVDSQVTMMFWYRQQPGQSLTLIATANQGSEATYESGFVIDKFPISRPNLTFSTLTVSNMSPEDSSIYLCSVMGFSGGSGNTIYFGEGSWLTVV.

The chain is built from TRBV29-1 and TRBJ2-7; TRBD1 agrees at 7 bases. Trimming took 4 bases from V and 5 from J; bases not matched to a gene: 8. CDR3 length: 13 amino acids. The germline gives CDR1 SQVTM, CDR2 ANQGSEA. The CDR3 nucleotides read TGCAGCGTTGCCCAGGGGGTGGGGAACGAGCAGTACGTC. It translates to CSVAQGVGNEQYV.

The chain is built from TRBV7-6 and TRBJ1-2; unclear D gene. Germline V gene lookup returns CDR1 SGHVS and CDR2 FNYEAQ. V lost 0 bases to trimming and J lost 4 bases, with 9 bases between them. CDR3 length: 14 residues. CDR3 bases: TGTGCCAGCAGCTTAGCCAAGTCTGGCTATGGCTACACCTTC. Translating gives CASSLAKSGYGYTF. The variable domain in full, completed from reference TRBV7-6 and TRBJ1-2, reads GAGVSQSPRYKVTKRGQDVALRCDPISGHVSLYWYRQALGQGPEFLTYFNYEAQQDKSGLPNDRFSAERPEGSISTLTIQRTEQRDSAMYRCASSLAKSGYGYTFGSGTRLTVV.

This clonotype was seen at least ten times. This chain uses TRBV6-2 or TRBV6-3 with TRBJ2-1; D perhaps matches TRBD1 (5 bases). Germline CDR1 MNHEY, CDR2 SVGEGT. The V gene lost 1 base and the J gene lost 6 bases, with 10 bases spanning the gap. The CDR3 is 14 amino acids. The CDR3 region has the DNA TGTGCCAGCAGTTACTGGCGGCAGGGCAATGAGCAGTTCTTC. Its translation is CASSYWRQGNEQFF.

Notes on this clonotype: The junction departs from the called germline gene at one end, perhaps through a read error. This chain links TRBV5-5 with TRBJ1-5; 9 bases map to TRBD1. Looked up from germline, CDR1 is SGHKS and CDR2 is YYEKEE (reference sequence). This CDR3 has 15 amino acids. Here the CDR3 reads CASTLDRGGNQPQHF. DNA of the CDR3: TGTGCCAGCACCTTGGACAGGGGAGGCAATCAGCCCCAGCATTTT.

The gene calls are TRBV20-1 and TRBJ2-1; 9 positions agree with TRBD2. With V trimmed by 3 bases and J by 2 bases, 8 bases remained unmatched. From germline, CDR1 is DFQATT and CDR2 SNEGSKA (reference sequence). The CDR3 is made up of 16 amino acids. CDR3 residues: CSASVGSGGTYNEQFF. CDR3 coding DNA: TGCAGTGCTAGCGTTGGGAGCGGGGGGACCTACAATGAGCAGTTCTTC.

This clonotype has just a few counts. The chain has TRBV24-1 and TRBJ2-5, with D possibly matching TRBD1 (6 bases). Germline V gene data show CDR1 as KGHDR and CDR2 as SFDVKD. V lost 4 bases, J lost 7 bases, and 12 bases lay in between. The CDR3 consists of 13 residues. For the CDR3, the DNA is TGTGCCACCAGTGACCGCAGGGGATTGACCCAGTACTTC. It specifies CATSDRRGLTQYF.

This clonotype was seen a single time. The chain links TRBV6-6 to TRBJ2-2; TRBD2 matches at 13 bases. CDR3 length: 19 amino acids. Germline lookup yields CDR1 MNHNY and CDR2 SVGAGI (reference sequence). With V trimmed by 10 bases and J by 0 bases, 14 bases remained unmatched. CDR3 nucleotide sequence: TGTGCCACCGGGGCCCGACTAGCGGGGGGCCGGACGAACACCGGGGAGCTGTTTTTT. Translation: CATGARLAGGRTNTGELFF.

The chain carries TRBV28 and TRBJ2-2; D remains unclear. CDR1 is MDHEN, CDR2 SYDVKM, per germline. The CDR3 sequence is 13 residues long. Trimming cost V 6 bases and J 7 bases, with 12 bases left between them. CDR3 residues: CASSHPYGGELFF. CDR3 nucleotides: TGTGCCAGCAGCCACCCCTATGGCGGGGAGCTGTTTTTT.

The rearrangement links TRBV12-3 or TRBV12-4 to TRBJ1-1, with D maybe TRBD1 (6 bases). V was cut by 0 bases and J by 6 bases, with 17 bases left in between. This CDR3 is 16 amino acids long. CDR3 coding DNA: TGTGCCAGCAGTTTAGCCTACAGGGTGGAGGAGTCTGAAGCTTTCTTT. Translation: CASSLAYRVEESEAFF.

The chain recombines TRBV7-6 with TRBJ2-7; 11 nucleotides align to TRBD2. Losses at the gene ends were 5 bases for V and 0 bases for J; bases not matched to a gene: 18. Looked up from germline, CDR1 is SGHVS and CDR2 is FNYEAQ. This CDR3 has 20 amino acids. The CDR3 nucleotides are TGTGCCAGCAGCGCCTCTATAGCGGGGGGGCCCTACCCAACCTCCTACGAGCAGTACTTC. Translation gives CASSASIAGGPYPTSYEQYF.

The table lists this clonotype with a few counts. In DNA form, the CDR3 reads TGCGCCAGCAGACGGATTGGGGCCACCGGGGAGCTGTTTTTT. Protein product: CASRRIGATGELFF. The chain couples TRBV4-1 to TRBJ2-2, with a tentative D call TRBD1 (5 bases). The CDR3 covers 14 residues. Germline V gene data show CDR1 as MGHRA and CDR2 as YSYEKL. V was cut by 6 bases and J by 4 bases, with 12 bases left in between.

The chain joins TRBV7-9 to TRBJ1-2; D not resolved. Trimming pared 3 bases from V and 1 base from J, leaving 6 bases between. Germline assignment: CDR1 SEHNR and CDR2 FQNEAQ (reference sequence). CDR3 length equals 13 residues. The CDR3 here is CASSFTNNYGYTF. In DNA form, the CDR3 reads TGTGCCAGCAGCTTCACAAATAACTATGGCTACACCTTC.

This clonotype showed up many times. The chain uses TRBV2 and TRBJ2-3; D might be TRBD2 (5 bases). The CDR3 is 12 residues long. Looked up from germline, CDR1 is SNHLY and CDR2 is FYNNEI. Trimming removed 4 bases from V and 4 bases from J, with 6 bases in between. For the CDR3, the DNA is TGTGCCAGCAGTGGGGAGTCAGATACGCAGTATTTT. It is translated as CASSGESDTQYF.

This clonotype was seen many times. The genes are TRBV6-1 and TRBJ1-1, with D unresolved. Germline V gene lookup returns CDR1 MNHNS and CDR2 SASEGT. CDR3 length equals 14 residues. V was shortened by 0 bases and J by 14 bases, with 19 bases between the two germline ends. The DNA of the CDR3 is TGTGCCAGCAGTGAAGCGCGGGCGGTTTTGGGAGGATTCTTT. Its translation: CASSEARAVLGGFF.

Details on this clonotype: Since a much larger clone is just one base distant, this may be a read error. The chain carries TRBV7-2 and TRBJ1-1, with D perhaps matching TRBD1 (5 bases). Germline CDR1 reads SGHTA; CDR2 reads FQGNSA. This CDR3 region has 15 residues. CDR3 sequence (DNA): TGTGTCAGCAGCTCACCTTGGGACGCCCTCTTAGGAGCTTTCTTT. Translation: CVSSSPWDALLGAFF.

This chain links TRBV20-1 with TRBJ2-4, with 8 bases lining up with TRBD1. The trim removed 0 bases at V and 3 bases at J, leaving 4 bases unmatched. This CDR3 is 15 amino acids long. Per germline, CDR1 DFQATT and CDR2 SNEGSKA (reference sequence). This CDR3 reads CSARDVDRVKNIQYF. In DNA, the CDR3 is TGCAGTGCTAGAGACGTGGACAGGGTCAAAAACATTCAGTACTTC.

This clonotype was counted between two and nine times. This chain links TRBV7-9 with TRBJ2-2; 9 nucleotides line up with TRBD1. V lost 5 bases to trimming and J lost 4 bases; unmatched junction nucleotides: 8. The CDR3 contains 16 residues. CDR1 SEHNR and CDR2 FQNEAQ come from the germline V gene (reference sequence). The CDR3 sequence: CASSDTGGASTGELFF. The CDR3, as DNA: TGTGCCAGCAGCGACACAGGGGGCGCGTCCACCGGGGAGCTGTTTTTT.

Many counts were recorded for this clonotype. The chain links TRBV12-3 or TRBV12-4 to TRBJ2-3, with a weak D call TRBD1 (6 bases). V lost 3 bases and J 8 bases, leaving 12 bases between the germline ends. The CDR3 is 13 residues long. The CDR3: CASSLAGQPTQYF. The CDR3 DNA is TGTGCCAGCAGTTTGGCAGGACAGCCTACGCAGTATTTT.

This clonotype was detected many times. CDR3 loop: CASSPGANQPQHF. The CDR3 DNA reads TGTGCCAGCAGCCCAGGGGCAAATCAGCCCCAGCATTTT. This sequence joins TRBV28 and TRBJ1-5; D possibly corresponds to TRBD1 (6 bases). Germline CDR1 is MDHEN and CDR2 is SYDVKM. The CDR3 contains 13 residues. V dropped 6 bases and J dropped 4 bases, with 10 bases sitting between them.

This clonotype has ten or more counts. The chain has TRBV7-6 and TRBJ1-5; D is uncertain. V dropped 1 base and J dropped 4 bases, with 8 bases sitting between them. The CDR3 sequence is 14 residues long. Germline CDR1 is SGHVS and CDR2 is FNYEAQ. The chain's CDR3 is CASSLGPPNQPQHF. The CDR3 DNA follows: TGTGCCAGCAGCTTAGGCCCCCCGAATCAGCCCCAGCATTTT.